This is a list of T cell receptor beta chains from one sample in a study of cytomegalovirus exposure and HLA in healthy donors. Assay used: immunoSEQ multiplex PCR; TCRdb lists only in-frame clones, some missing. The sample lists 130,000 to 150,000 clones; 73% were seen once. The specimen was PBMCs. The receptors were gathered from a human donor in good health. The CDR3 runs from the conserved cysteine through the conserved F or W. The D gene is left open where the match is weak. The size entry is marked missing in some rows and otherwise reads once, few, many or a size class.

TRBV29-1	-	TRBJ2-3	-	TGCAGCGTTGAAGGGTCCATGAGCACAGGTACGCAGTATTTT	CSVEGSMSTGTQYF
TRBV18	-	TRBJ2-5	-	TGTGCCAGCTCCCAGCGCGGAAACCAAGAGACCCAGTACTTC	CASSQRGNQETQYF
TRBV7-2	-	TRBJ2-1	-	TGTGCCAGCAGCTTAGCTGTCCAGTCTGAGCAGTTCTTC	CASSLAVQSEQFF
TRBV18	TRBD1	TRBJ1-2	-	TGTGCCAGCTCACCTCTTGGGCCCGGGACAGGGAACTATGGCTACACCTTC	CASSPLGPGTGNYGYTF
TRBV19	TRBD2	TRBJ2-7	-	TGTGCCAGTAGTATAGAGGGACTAGCGTACGAGCAGTACTTC	CASSIEGLAYEQYF
TRBV21-1	-	TRBJ2-1	-	TGTGCCAGCAGCAACCGAGCGGGAGGGCCACACAATGAGCAGTTCTTC	CASSNRAGGPHNEQFF
TRBV6-5	-	TRBJ1-2	once	TGTGCCAGCAGTTCTCCGACAGACGGCTACACCTTC	CASSSPTDGYTF
TRBV11-3	TRBD2	TRBJ2-2	-	TGTGCCAGCAGCTTAGATGCCGGGGGGAGCGGGGAGCTGTTTTTT	CASSLDAGGSGELFF
TRBV10-3	-	TRBJ1-2	-	TGTGCCATTCAGGGCTCGGCCGATGACTATGGCTACACCTTC	CAIQGSADDYGYTF
TRBV4-1	TRBD1	TRBJ1-4	few	TGCGCCAGCAGCCAAGAAGGGACAGGGACTGAAAAACTGTTTTTT	CASSQEGTGTEKLFF
TRBV6-1	TRBD1	TRBJ1-2	few	TGTGCCAGCAGTGTCTACGGACAGGGAGACTATGGCTACACCTTC	CASSVYGQGDYGYTF
TRBV5-4	-	TRBJ1-1	-	TGTGCCAGCAGCTTGGAACAGGGCCGGATCACTGAAGCTTTCTTT	CASSLEQGRITEAFF
TRBV6-6	-	TRBJ1-2	-	TGTGCCAGCAATAAACAGCTCTATGGCTACACCTTC	CASNKQLYGYTF
TRBV7-8	TRBD1	TRBJ1-2	-	TGTGCCAGCAGCTCACTTTACGGATCGGTCGAGGACAGGGGGAGTGTTGGCTACACCTTC	CASSSLYGSVEDRGSVGYTF
TRBV2	TRBD2	TRBJ2-1	-	TGTGCCAGCAAGGGGCGGGAGAGGTCCTACAATGAGCAGTTCTTC	CASKGRERSYNEQFF
TRBV18	-	TRBJ1-4	-	TGTGCCAGCTCAGTCGGACAAGATGAAAAACTGTTTTTT	CASSVGQDEKLFF
TRBV4-1	-	TRBJ2-1	-	TGCGCCAGCAGCCATCTCGCGGGACCCCCCTGTGAGCAGTTCTTC	CASSHLAGPPCEQFF
TRBV19	-	TRBJ1-1	-	TGTGCCACAAATCGGGGTCTGAACACTGAAGCTTTCTTT	CATNRGLNTEAFF
TRBV19	TRBD1	TRBJ2-7	-	TGTGCCAGTAGCTCCGGGACAGGGGGATCCTACGAGCAGTACTTC	CASSSGTGGSYEQYF
TRBV18	-	TRBJ1-2	-	TGTGCCAGCTCACCAGAGGGTGACTATGGCTACACCTTC	CASSPEGDYGYTF
TRBV5-1	TRBD2	TRBJ2-2	once	TGCGCCAGCAAGGGTCTAGCGGGTGGCACCGGGGAGCTGTTTTTT	CASKGLAGGTGELFF
TRBV10-3	TRBD2	TRBJ2-1	-	TGTGCCATCCGAGCCAGCGGGGAACCCTACAATGAGCAGTTCTTC	CAIRASGEPYNEQFF
TRBV5-4	-	TRBJ2-5	-	TGTGCCAGCACAAGCCTAGACGGAGAGACCCAGTACTTC	CASTSLDGETQYF
TRBV11-3	TRBD1	TRBJ2-1	once	TGTGCCAGCAGCTTAGACGGACAGGGACGGAATGAGCAGTTCTTC	CASSLDGQGRNEQFF
TRBV27	-	TRBJ2-1	-	TGTGCCAGCAGCTATGGCTCCTACAATGAGCAGTTCTTC	CASSYGSYNEQFF
TRBV5-1	-	TRBJ1-1	-	TGCGCCAGCATTGATGGTAGAGGCCTGAACACTGAAGCTTTCTTT	CASIDGRGLNTEAFF
TRBV18	-	TRBJ2-6	-	TGTGCCAGCTCAGGCGAGGTAGCCTCTGGGGCCAACGTCCTGACTTTC	CASSGEVASGANVLTF
TRBV27	-	TRBJ1-4	-	TGTGCCAGCAGACCGACCTGGGGGGGCGCACGTGAAAAACTGTTTTTT	CASRPTWGGAREKLFF
TRBV28	TRBD1	TRBJ2-5	-	TGTGCCAGCACTAGGACAGGGGAGTACCAAGAGACCCAGTACTTC	CASTRTGEYQETQYF
TRBV2	-	TRBJ1-2	-	TGTGCCAGCAGTCCGACAGCTTCCTATGGCTACACCTTC	CASSPTASYGYTF
TRBV11-3	-	TRBJ2-3	few	TGTGCCAGCAGCTTACAGGGGAAGAGCACAGATACGCAGTATTTT	CASSLQGKSTDTQYF
TRBV7-6	-	TRBJ2-3	-	TGTGCCAGCAGTTTATTGACTAGCACAGATACGCAGTATTTT	CASSLLTSTDTQYF
TRBV4-1	-	TRBJ2-1	once	TGCGCCAGCAGCCAAGGAAGGGGATTGGGGAATGAGCAGTTCTTC	CASSQGRGLGNEQFF
TRBV4-2	-	TRBJ2-7	-	TGTGCCAGCAGCCAGCGCCTAGCTTACGAGCAGTACTTC	CASSQRLAYEQYF
TRBV7-9	TRBD2	TRBJ2-1	-	TGTGCCAGCAGCGTTTTACTAGCGCCTAGAAGCTCCTACAATGAGCAGTTCTTC	CASSVLLAPRSSYNEQFF
TRBV18	-	TRBJ1-4	-	TGTGCCAGCTCATCGGATCAAAATACAGGGGAAAAACTGTTTTTT	CASSSDQNTGEKLFF
TRBV4-1	TRBD2	TRBJ2-5	-	TGCGCCAGCAGCCACCCAAACCCCCCCCTAGCGGGAGTGGAAGAGACCCAGTACTTC	CASSHPNPPLAGVEETQYF
TRBV7-3	TRBD1	TRBJ1-1	once	TGTGCCAGCAGCCCGATGGGACAGACTGAAGCTTTCTTT	CASSPMGQTEAFF
TRBV2	TRBD1	TRBJ2-7	-	TGTGCCAGCAGGACAGGGTCCTACGAGCAGTACTTC	CASRTGSYEQYF
TRBV19	-	TRBJ1-1	-	TGTGCCAGTAGAACAACAGCAAACACTGAAGCTTTCTTT	CASRTTANTEAFF
TRBV6-5	-	TRBJ1-4	few	TGTGCCAGCAGTTACTCCCTGGGGGGTAATGAAAAACTGTTTTTT	CASSYSLGGNEKLFF
TRBV11-2	TRBD1	TRBJ2-7	-	TGTGCCAGCAGCGTCGGGACAGGGGGTTCCTACGAGCAGTACTTC	CASSVGTGGSYEQYF
TRBV2	TRBD1	TRBJ2-2	-	TGTGCCAGCGGGACAGACACCGGGGAGCTGTTTTTT	CASGTDTGELFF
TRBV10-3	-	TRBJ2-2	-	TGTGCCATCGAGGCAGACACCGGGGAGCTGTTTTTT	CAIEADTGELFF
TRBV2	-	TRBJ2-7	-	TGTGCCAGCATCCGAGGCTACGAGCAGTACTTC	CASIRGYEQYF
TRBV29-1	-	TRBJ2-1	-	TGCAGCGTTGCACTTGGCAATGAGCAGTTCTTC	CSVALGNEQFF
TRBV30	TRBD1	TRBJ1-5	-	TGTGCCTACAGGGACAGGGGAAGCAATCAGCCCCAGCATTTT	CAYRDRGSNQPQHF